Each of the 16 T cell receptor beta chains below was sequenced from the same sample in a study of blood T cell repertoires in COVID-19. Here immunoSEQ multiplex PCR was the method, and the copy in TCRdb shows in-frame clones only, minus some. The sample comprises roughly 30,000 clones, roughly 87% of which are singletons, and 9.3% rests with the top ten. The sequencing input was peripheral blood. These receptors were collected from a human donor in a cohort sampled during active COVID-19.

The J gene is TRBJ2-5, the V gene TRBV5-6, with TRBD1 as a possible D gene (5 bases). Germline lookup yields CDR1 SGHDT and CDR2 YYEEEE. V lost 4 bases to trimming and J lost 2 bases, with 9 bases between them. This CDR3 is 13 amino acids long. CDR3 coding DNA: TGTGCCAGCAGCAGGGGAAGACAAGAGACCCAGTACTTC. Residues: CASSRGRQETQYF. The full variable domain, completed using reference TRBV5-6 and TRBJ2-5, is DAGVTQSPTHLIKTRGQQVTLRCSPKSGHDTVSWYQQALGQGPQFIFQYYEEEERQRGNFPDRFSGHQFPNYSSELNVNALLLGDSALYLCASSRGRQETQYFGPGTRLLVL.

The chain combines TRBV10-2 with TRBJ1-6, with TRBD1 identical over 7 bases. The CDR3 runs to 16 residues. The trim removed 6 bases at V and 5 bases at J, leaving 10 bases unmatched. Germline CDR1 reads WSHSY; CDR2 reads SAAADI. In nucleotides, the CDR3 is TGCGCCAGCAGGCTCGGGAGCACAGGGGATAATTCACCCCTCCACTTT. Amino acids: CASRLGSTGDNSPLHF.

V and J are TRBV5-6 and TRBJ1-4; D gene unclear. The CDR3 is 14 amino acids. The germline V and J ends were trimmed by 2 bases and 5 bases, with 10 bases remaining between them. Germline values: CDR1 SGHDT, CDR2 YYEEEE. Here the CDR3 reads CASSLSGENEKLFF. In DNA form, the CDR3 reads TGTGCCAGCAGCTTAAGCGGGGAGAATGAAAAACTGTTTTTT.

This clone was picked up one time. The CDR3 DNA follows: TGTGCCAGCAGTGAATGGATGCAGGGAAGGGGAGAGACCCAGTACTTC. Protein: CASSEWMQGRGETQYF. This chain links TRBV6-1 with TRBJ2-5, with D possibly being TRBD1 (5 bases). This CDR3 spans 16 amino acids. Germline lookup yields CDR1 MNHNS and CDR2 SASEGT. Trimming removed 2 bases at V and 4 bases at J, with 17 bases between.

This clone was detected only once. The chain joins TRBV5-1 to TRBJ2-5; possibly TRBD2 for D (6 bases). The CDR3 has 14 residues. The V and J ends lost 6 bases and 4 bases respectively, with 16 bases between them. The germline CDR1 and CDR2 sequences are SGHRS and YFSETQ. This CDR3 reads CASKPSGVGETQYF. The CDR3, as DNA: TGCGCCAGCAAACCCTCGGGGGTGGGAGAGACCCAGTACTTC.

This rearrangement joins TRBV5-1 to TRBJ1-1; a possible D gene is TRBD1 (6 bases). The V gene's germline CDR1 is SGHRS and CDR2 YFSETQ. Trimming took off 2 bases at V and 2 bases at J, with 10 bases between the two ends. The CDR3 is made up of 14 amino acids. The CDR3 nucleotides read TGCGCCAGCAGCTTAAGGGGGATCAACACTGAAGCTTTCTTT. Protein: CASSLRGINTEAFF.

V gene TRBV7-9 combines with J gene TRBJ2-1; D perhaps matches TRBD2 (6 bases). The CDR3 loop spans 13 amino acids. Per germline, CDR1 SEHNR and CDR2 FQNEAQ (reference sequence). V lost 5 bases and J 14 bases, leaving 19 bases between the germline ends. This chain's CDR3 is CASSTGDSHRKFF. CDR3 bases: TGTGCCAGCAGCACCGGGGACTCCCATCGGAAGTTCTTC.

The chain employs TRBV7-2 and TRBJ2-7; D is unresolved. This CDR3 comprises 13 residues. Germline loops: CDR1 SGHTA, CDR2 FQGNSA. V was clipped by 5 bases and J by 7 bases, with 15 bases between them. CDR3: CASSRPGPREQYF. The CDR3 DNA sequence: TGTGCCAGCAGCCGCCCTGGGCCTCGGGAGCAGTACTTC.

The chain joins TRBV11-2 to TRBJ2-1, with TRBD2 identical over 12 bases. V dropped 7 bases and J dropped 7; count of bases not matched to a gene: 8. The CDR3 spans 15 residues. Germline CDR1 SGHAT, CDR2 FQNNGV. CDR3 sequence reads: CASKTSGSYVNEQFF. The CDR3 nucleotides are TGTGCCAGCAAGACTAGCGGGAGTTATGTAAATGAGCAGTTCTTC.

CDR3 sequence: CASSGPMEAYGYTF. The CDR3 DNA sequence: TGTGCCAGTAGCGGCCCTATGGAGGCCTATGGCTACACCTTC. This chain uses TRBV19 with TRBJ1-2, with D unresolved. Trimming took 6 bases from V and 4 from J, leaving 15 bases between them. The germline gives CDR1 LNHDA, CDR2 SQIVND (reference sequence). The CDR3 length is 14 residues.

The chain is built from TRBV5-1 and TRBJ1-1, with D hard to call. Per the germline V gene, CDR1 is SGHRS and CDR2 is YFSETQ. The V gene lost 0 bases and the J gene lost 7 bases, with 10 bases spanning the gap. The CDR3 has 13 residues. In DNA form, the CDR3 reads TGCGCCAGCAGCTTGGGTTCGGGGATTGAAGCTTTCTTT. Translated, it gives CASSLGSGIEAFF.

The genes are TRBV5-4 and TRBJ2-1, with no clear D. CDR3 length: 12 residues. The ends were cut back, 1 base at V and 5 bases at J, with 4 bases in the middle. The germline V gene encodes CDR1 SGHNT and CDR2 YYREEE (reference sequence). The CDR3: CASSLYNNEQFF. In nucleotides, the CDR3 is TGTGCCAGCAGCTTGTATAACAATGAGCAGTTCTTC.

V is TRBV19 and J is TRBJ1-1, with a possible D match to TRBD1 (6 bases). Trimming took 5 bases from V and 5 from J, leaving 21 bases between them. There are 16 residues in the CDR3. Germline V gives CDR1 LNHDA, CDR2 SQIVND (reference sequence). CDR3 nucleotide sequence: TGTGCCAGTAGTCAGCGCTCGGGGGGGCGCGAGACTGAAGCTTTCTTT. It is translated as CASSQRSGGRETEAFF.

Details on this clone: A read error may account for a junction end that differs from germline. The chain is built from TRBV2 and TRBJ1-4, with D maybe TRBD1 (5 bases). The CDR3 sequence is 14 residues long. CDR1 and CDR2 from the germline V gene are SNHLY and FYNNEI. The CDR3 nucleotides read TGTGCCAGCAGTGAAGAGGCGGACAATGGAAAACTGTTTTTT. Protein product: CASSEEADNGKLFF.

As concerns this clone: The junction and the germline gene differ at one end; a read error may be behind it. J is TRBJ2-1 and V is TRBV7-7, with 13 nucleotides matching TRBD2. The length of the CDR3 is 14 residues. Germline CDR1 and CDR2: SSHAT and FNYEAQ (reference sequence). DNA for the CDR3: TGTGCTAGCAGCGACGGACTAGCGGGGGCGAGGCAGTTCTTC. Its protein product is CASSDGLAGARQFF.

The chain recombines TRBV9 with TRBJ1-1; perhaps TRBD1 as D (5 bases). Trimming took 2 bases from V and 0 from J, leaving 8 bases between them. Germline CDR1 and CDR2: SGDLS and YYNGEE. This CDR3 contains 14 residues. The CDR3: CASSVAGLNTEAFF. In DNA, the CDR3 is TGTGCCAGCAGCGTCGCAGGGCTGAACACTGAAGCTTTCTTT.